This section outlines one TCR beta chain sequence together with its context. Antigen: not known. These data are taken from a study of shared clonotypes between healthy human individuals. The study's findings and limits: The researchers took only blood, and tissue repertoires probably look different. How much donors shared clonotypes was expected to be affected by sequencing depth.

TCRdb's copy holds only in-frame clones and misses some; the assay was immunoSEQ multiplex PCR. Of over a million clones in the sample, under 80% were seen once. The CDR3 length is 17 residues. Trimming took 7 bases from V and 10 from J, leaving 28 bases between them. Germline V gene sequence: CDR1 SNHLY, CDR2 FYNNEI. Each of the donors was a healthy adult who was HIV-negative and had not had a recent acute infection or vaccination. The donors were all Caucasian adults (living in Nashville, Tennessee). V and J are TRBV2 and TRBJ1-4, with D possibly matching TRBD1 (5 bases). The clonotype comes from a man between 18 and 35 years old in good health. The material sequenced was memory CD4+ T cells sorted from blood. Subset indicated: CD45RA-negative fraction. This CDR3 is CASISEAVAGSRGKLFF. CDR3 nucleotide sequence: TGTGCCAGCATCTCGGAAGCCGTGGCAGGGAGTAGGGGAAAACTGTTTTTT.